The rows below give T cell receptor beta chains drawn from one sample of a study of OX40 agonist ivuxolimab in advanced cancers. Assay: immunoSEQ multiplex PCR; the TCRdb copy retains only in-frame clones and omits some. The profile shows roughly 60,000 clones, roughly 84% of them singletons. The specimen was CD4+ or CD8+ T cells sorted from blood, collected in a trial of the OX40 agonist ivuxolimab. Every receptor here comes from an adult with an advanced solid tumor such as melanoma, head and neck, liver or kidney cancer. Both conserved end residues are trimmed from each CDR3.

V | CDR3
TRBV13 | ASSSTRLDRVHGYT
TRBV10-3 | AISEMVQQPQH
TRBV2 | ASSPGQQETQY
TRBV27 | ASSPGGLAKNIQY
TRBV2 | ASSEAVAQPNEKLF
TRBV28 | ASSLYSSREQY
TRBV6-5 | ASSPDDRVRI
TRBV9 | ASSVVPVFTTGEVERDTQY
TRBV18 | ASSPGTVSYEQY
TRBV10-2 | ASRESEQARDTQY
TRBV7-8 | ASSLKEQGANYGYT
TRBV7-2 | ASRLPGLDGGELF
TRBV28 | ASSSTVNTEAF
TRBV6-6 | ASRDRYEQY
TRBV11-3 | ASSQDRGKYEQY
TRBV7-9 | ASSPDGPTDTQY
TRBV7-3 | ASSLSPRSTEAF
TRBV28 | ASMRGGSGANVLT
TRBV5-6 | ASSLGAGPSYEQY
TRBV4-1 | ASSQDRNSYEQY
TRBV7-6 | ASSSLAGGNYEQY
TRBV27 | ASSSRRTRQATYEQY
TRBV10-2 | ASSESLTGNYEQY
TRBV4-1 | ASSQGTGFEGETQY
TRBV7-8 | ASRPTGNTGELF
TRBV15 | ATSTYRGLSYNEQF
TRBV18 | ASSPASGRSNEQF
TRBV2 | ASSETGSEYNEQF
TRBV18 | ASSRFPPGQGFGEQY
TRBV2 | ASSESADLVSPLH
TRBV10-2 | ASSEGRAWTDTQY
TRBV9 | ASSLDLAGGNNEQF
TRBV11-3 | ASSLHGAGENEQF
TRBV19 | ASSMQGGQPQH
TRBV18 | ASSPRPPELGEQF
TRBV10-1 | ASSVSGGLAGRNEQF
TRBV11-3 | ASSRDRYYGYT
TRBV2 | ASSEDRRGPGELF
TRBV28 | ASSYPGGGYEQY
TRBV7-8 | ASSLAGAGSSLRETQY
TRBV11-2 | ASSSPGPREAF
TRBV11-2 | ASRRRPGTGVSYEQY
TRBV25-1 | ASRGTENTGELF
TRBV5-1 | ASSPYSLSGNTIY
TRBV4-3 | ASSQDWVGDQPQH
TRBV19 | ASSIERTFSSYNEQF
TRBV6-1 | ASSELEDGTSGRAPYEQY
TRBV19 | ASTPGASGSLNEQF
TRBV30 | AWSVWDRGYGYT
TRBV15 | ATRRPGRETQY